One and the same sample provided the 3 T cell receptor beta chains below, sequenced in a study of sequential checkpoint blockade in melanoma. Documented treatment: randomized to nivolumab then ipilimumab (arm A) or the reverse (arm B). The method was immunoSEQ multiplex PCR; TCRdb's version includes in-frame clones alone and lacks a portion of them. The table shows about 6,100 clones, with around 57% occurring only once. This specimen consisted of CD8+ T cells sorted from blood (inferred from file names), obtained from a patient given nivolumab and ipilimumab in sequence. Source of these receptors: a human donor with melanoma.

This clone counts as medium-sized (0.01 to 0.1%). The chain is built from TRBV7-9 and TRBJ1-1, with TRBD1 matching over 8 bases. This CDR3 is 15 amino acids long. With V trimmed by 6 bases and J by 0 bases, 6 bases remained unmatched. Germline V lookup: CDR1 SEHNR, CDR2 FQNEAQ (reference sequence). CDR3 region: CASRPGQGMNTEAFF. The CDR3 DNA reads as TGTGCCAGCAGACCCGGACAGGGTATGAACACTGAAGCTTTCTTT.

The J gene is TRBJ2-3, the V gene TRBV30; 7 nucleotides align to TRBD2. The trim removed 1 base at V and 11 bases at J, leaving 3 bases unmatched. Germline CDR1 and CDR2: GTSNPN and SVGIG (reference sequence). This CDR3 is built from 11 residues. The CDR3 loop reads CAWSASGEQYF. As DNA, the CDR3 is TGTGCCTGGAGTGCTAGCGGTGAGCAGTATTTT.

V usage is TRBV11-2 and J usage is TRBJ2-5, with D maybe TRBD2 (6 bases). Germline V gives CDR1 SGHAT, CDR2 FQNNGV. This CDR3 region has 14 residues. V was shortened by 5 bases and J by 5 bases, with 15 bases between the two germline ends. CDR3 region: CASSPMVGGETQYF. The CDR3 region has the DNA TGTGCCAGCAGCCCCATGGTAGGAGGGGAGACCCAGTACTTC.